Following are 4 T cell receptor beta chains from one sample sequenced in a study of blood T cells in healthy people across ages. The authors ran a second PCR of about 6 to 11 cycles using a sample-barcoded 5' primer and a J-beta primer mix. TCRdb ran MiXCR on the 5' RACE reads and lists one entry per CDR3 protein. The sample carries 850,000 to 1,000,000 distinct CDR3 sequences, approximately 49% recorded once. Sample: blood. These receptors all stem from a man aged 30-40 years in good health.

The chain carries TRBV6-5 and TRBJ2-7, with D tentatively TRBD1 (6 bases). CDR1 is MNHEY, CDR2 SVGAGI, per germline. The CDR3 runs 14 residues. The V end lost 2 bases, the J end lost 5 bases, and 13 bases lay between the germline ends. In DNA form, the CDR3 reads TGTGCCAGCAGTTACGTGACAGGAGTCCACGAGCAGTACTTC. This codes for CASSYVTGVHEQYF.

This clonotype has only one observation. V usage is TRBV29-1 and J usage is TRBJ2-3; 7 bases match TRBD2. After removal of 5 bases from V and 1 base from J, the junction contained 6 bases not matched to a gene. The germline CDR1 and CDR2 sequences are SQVTM and ANQGSEA. The CDR3 contains 14 residues. The CDR3 region has the DNA TGCAGCGTTAAAACGGGGGGTGGCACAGATACGCAGTATTTT. Its protein product is CSVKTGGGTDTQYF.

This chain joins TRBV28 and TRBJ2-5; 11 bases agree with TRBD1. Germline V gives CDR1 MDHEN, CDR2 SYDVKM. V was clipped by 9 bases and J by 4 bases; unmatched bases: 16. This CDR3 has 17 residues. As DNA, the CDR3 is TGTGCCAGTCTTCCATTCCCGGGGACAGGGGGTCCAGAGACCCAGTACTTC. It codes for CASLPFPGTGGPETQYF.

This clonotype appeared a few times. The chain carries TRBV4-3 and TRBJ2-3; 7 nucleotides match TRBD2. Germline CDR1 LGHNA, CDR2 YSLEER. J gave up 5 bases and V 4 bases, and 9 bases lay outside the gene matches. The CDR3 contains 15 residues. This chain's CDR3 is CASSPLTGGKDTQYF. In DNA form, the CDR3 reads TGCGCCAGCAGCCCCCTGACGGGGGGAAAAGATACGCAGTATTTT.